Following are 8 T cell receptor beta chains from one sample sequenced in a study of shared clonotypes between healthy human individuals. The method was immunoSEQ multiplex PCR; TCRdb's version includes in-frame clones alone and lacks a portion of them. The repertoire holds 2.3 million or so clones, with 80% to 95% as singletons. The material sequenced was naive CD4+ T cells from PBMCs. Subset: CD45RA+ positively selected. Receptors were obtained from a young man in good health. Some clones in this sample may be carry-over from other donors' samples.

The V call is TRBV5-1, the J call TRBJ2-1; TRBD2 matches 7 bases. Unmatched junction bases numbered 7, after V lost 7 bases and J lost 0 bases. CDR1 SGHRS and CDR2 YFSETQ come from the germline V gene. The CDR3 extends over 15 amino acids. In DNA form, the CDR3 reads TGCGCCAGCTCCACTAGCGCGAGCTCCTACAATGAGCAGTTCTTC. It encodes CASSTSASSYNEQFF.

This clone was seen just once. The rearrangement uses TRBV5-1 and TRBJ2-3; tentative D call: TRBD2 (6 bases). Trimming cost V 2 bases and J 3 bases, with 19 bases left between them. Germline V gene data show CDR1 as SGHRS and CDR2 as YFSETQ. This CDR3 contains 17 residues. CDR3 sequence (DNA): TGCGCCAGCAGCTTAACCGGGACTCGGTTAGTTACAGATACGCAGTATTTT. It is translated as CASSLTGTRLVTDTQYF.

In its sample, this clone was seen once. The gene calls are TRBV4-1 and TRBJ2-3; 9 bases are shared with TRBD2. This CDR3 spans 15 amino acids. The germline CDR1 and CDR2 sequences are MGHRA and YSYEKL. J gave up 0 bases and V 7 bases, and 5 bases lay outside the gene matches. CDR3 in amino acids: CASTSSGGSTDTQYF. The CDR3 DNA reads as TGCGCCAGCACCAGTAGCGGGGGTAGCACAGATACGCAGTATTTT.

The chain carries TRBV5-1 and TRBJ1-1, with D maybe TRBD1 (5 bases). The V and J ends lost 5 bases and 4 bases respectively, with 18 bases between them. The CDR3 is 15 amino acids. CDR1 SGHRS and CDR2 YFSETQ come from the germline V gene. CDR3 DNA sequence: TGCGCCAGCAGTCCGGGGGACGCGGGGTTCACTGAAGCTTTCTTT. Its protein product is CASSPGDAGFTEAFF.

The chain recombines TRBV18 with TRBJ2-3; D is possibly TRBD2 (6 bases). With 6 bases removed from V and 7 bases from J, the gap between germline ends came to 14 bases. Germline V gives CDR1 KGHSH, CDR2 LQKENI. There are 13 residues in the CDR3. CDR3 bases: TGTGCCAGCTCGCTTGGGACTCGCTATACGCAGTATTTT. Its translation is CASSLGTRYTQYF. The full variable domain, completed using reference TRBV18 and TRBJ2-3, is NAGVMQNPRHLVRRRGQEARLRCSPMKGHSHVYWYRQLPEEGLKFMVYLQKENIIDESGMPKERFSAEFPKEGPSILRIQQVVRGDSAAYFCASSLGTRYTQYFGPGTRLTVL.

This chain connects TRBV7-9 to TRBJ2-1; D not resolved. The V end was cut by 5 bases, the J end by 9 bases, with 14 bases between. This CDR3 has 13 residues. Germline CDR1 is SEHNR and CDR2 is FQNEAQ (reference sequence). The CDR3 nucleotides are TGTGCCAGCAGCGTGACAAGGGTTGCTGAGCAGTTCTTC. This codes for CASSVTRVAEQFF. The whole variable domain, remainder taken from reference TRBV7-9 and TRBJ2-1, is DTGVSQNPRHKITKRGQNVTFRCDPISEHNRLYWYRQTLGQGPEFLTYFQNEAQLEKSRLLSDRFSAERPKGSFSTLEIQRTEQGDSAMYLCASSVTRVAEQFFGPGTRLTVL.

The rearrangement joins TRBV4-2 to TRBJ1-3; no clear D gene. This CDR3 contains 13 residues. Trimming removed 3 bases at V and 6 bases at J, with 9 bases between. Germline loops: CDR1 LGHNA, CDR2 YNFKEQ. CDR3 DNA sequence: TGTGCCAGCAGCCACCCGGCCCAAAACACCATATATTTT. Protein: CASSHPAQNTIYF.

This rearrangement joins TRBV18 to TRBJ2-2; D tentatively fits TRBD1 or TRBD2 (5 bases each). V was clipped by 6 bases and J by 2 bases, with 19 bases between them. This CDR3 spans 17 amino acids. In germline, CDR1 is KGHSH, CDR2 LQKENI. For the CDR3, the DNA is TGTGCCAGCTCTCCCGTCCGCCCGAGGGGAAACACCGGGGAGCTGTTTTTT. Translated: CASSPVRPRGNTGELFF.